This T cell receptor beta chain was profiled in a study of T cells in Graves' hyperthyroidism and ophthalmopathy. RNA transcripts were the template for amplifying TCR beta CDR3 regions. When the TCR CDR3 underwent first-round RT-PCR, the HTBI primer set was used. TCRdb used MiXCR to reprocess the multiplex PCR reads, holding one entry per CDR3 protein. Of more than 500,000 distinct CDR3 sequences listed, about a sixth are singletons. The table lists this clonotype with many counts. Its antigen is as yet unknown. Hyperthyroidism had been newly diagnosed in patients aged 18 to 65, and its duration was under 2 months. Used for diagnoses were clinical symptoms, serum thyroxine and TRAb, thyroid ultrasound and orbital computed tomography. Study outcomes and limitations: Most expanded thyroid clonotypes above 0.001 recurred in blood. Ophthalmopathy was distinguished from stable hyperthyroidism by 13 V-J signatures.

The CDR3 spans 11 residues. In germline, CDR1 is SQVTM, CDR2 ANQGSEA. V shed 4 bases and J shed 4 bases, with 5 bases lying between them. The sample was blood. This chain links TRBV29-1 with TRBJ1-5; D not resolved. This clonotype originated in a woman younger than 45 with Graves' hyperthyroidism. CDR3 loop: CSVGSNQPQHF. DNA of the CDR3: TGCAGCGTTGGATCAAATCAGCCCCAGCATTTT.